What follows are 8 T cell receptor beta chains derived from one specimen sequenced in a study of T cell responses to AZD1222 COVID-19 vaccine. Assay: immunoSEQ multiplex PCR; the TCRdb copy retains only in-frame clones and omits some. Among some 130,000 clones, approximately 83% were seen once, and the ten largest hold roughly 1.7%. The specimen was peripheral blood, collected on day 0 of AZD1222 vaccination. These receptors were taken from an adult in good health.

The V and J genes are TRBV29-1 and TRBJ2-1; 7 bases fit TRBD1. Germline loops: CDR1 SQVTM, CDR2 ANQGSEA. CDR3 size: 9 residues. J lost 12 bases, V lost 6 bases, and 2 bases had no gene match. DNA of the CDR3: TGCAGCGTGTCAGGGGGGCAGTTCTTC. Translated, it gives CSVSGGQFF.

This chain connects TRBV6-5 to TRBJ1-5, with TRBD1 identical over 7 bases. The CDR3 spans 15 residues. After removal of 6 bases from V and 2 bases from J, the junction contained 7 bases not matched to a gene. Germline-derived CDR1 and CDR2 are MNHEY and SVGAGI. The CDR3 protein is CASSRQGRGNQPQHF. CDR3 DNA sequence: TGTGCCAGCAGCCGACAGGGACGGGGCAATCAGCCCCAGCATTTT.

This clone came up a few times. The chain links TRBV7-3 to TRBJ2-1; TRBD1 aligns across 9 bases. CDR3 length: 13 residues. J lost 11 bases, V lost 4 bases, and 6 bases had no gene match. Germline V gene data show CDR1 as SGHTA and CDR2 as FQGTGA. This chain's CDR3 is CASSSGTGNKQFF. The CDR3 DNA sequence: TGTGCCAGCAGCTCCGGGACAGGGAACAAGCAGTTCTTC.

The chain carries TRBV6-2 or TRBV6-3 and TRBJ2-6; the D is unclear. The CDR3 spans 14 residues. Germline assignment: CDR1 MNHEY and CDR2 SVGEGT. Trimming removed 6 bases from V and 4 bases from J, with 10 bases in between. The CDR3 region is CASSQLGGANVLTF. CDR3 coding DNA: TGTGCCAGCAGCCAGTTAGGGGGGGCCAACGTCCTGACTTTC.

V and J are TRBV18 and TRBJ2-1, with D maybe TRBD2 (6 bases). The CDR3 is 13 amino acids. V was trimmed by 3 bases and J by 8 bases, leaving 11 bases between them. Germline V CDR1 and CDR2: KGHSH, LQKENI. CDR3 sequence: CASSPQVADEQFF. CDR3 nucleotides: TGTGCCAGCTCACCCCAGGTAGCGGATGAGCAGTTCTTC.

This clone was detected once. CDR3 sequence: CASSRNGETQYF. The CDR3 DNA sequence: TGTGCCAGCAGCAGGAATGGGGAGACCCAGTACTTC. The V and J genes are TRBV9 and TRBJ2-5; D uncertain. V was clipped by 4 bases and J by 5 bases, with 9 bases between them. The CDR3 length is 12 residues. The germline V gene has CDR1 SGDLS and CDR2 YYNGEE.

There are a few counts of this clone. This chain connects TRBV19 to TRBJ2-7; 9 bases agree with TRBD1. The CDR3 has 15 residues. Germline trimming cut 3 bases from V and 4 bases from J; bases unmatched to any gene: 7. The germline CDR1 and CDR2 sequences are LNHDA and SQIVND (reference sequence). The CDR3 here is CASSITGTGNYEQYF. The CDR3 DNA is TGTGCCAGTAGTATCACCGGGACAGGGAATTACGAGCAGTACTTC.

The chain is built from TRBV4-1 and TRBJ2-5, with 9 bases aligning to TRBD2. V trimming: 1 base; J trimming: 3 bases; junction bases outside the gene matches: 0. This CDR3 contains 14 residues. Germline V CDR1 and CDR2: MGHRA, YSYEKL. In DNA, the CDR3 is TGCGCCAGCAGCCAAGGGACTAGCGAAGAGACCCAGTACTTC. Protein product: CASSQGTSEETQYF.